A selection of T cell receptor beta chains follows, all from one sample in a study of OX40 agonist ivuxolimab in advanced cancers. This table comes from immunoSEQ multiplex PCR, and its TCRdb copy is limited to in-frame clones, with some not included. The table records under 85,000 clones, 88% of them present only once. The starting material was CD4+ or CD8+ T cells sorted from blood, obtained in a trial of the OX40 agonist ivuxolimab. The receptors here all came from an adult with an advanced solid tumor such as melanoma, head and neck, liver or kidney cancer. Both conserved end residues are part of each CDR3. The order of the fields is D gene, V gene, CDR3 protein. A D gene is named only where the DNA matches it firmly.

d_call: -; v_call: TRBV10-3; cdr3_aa: CAVREGTKNTEAFF
d_call: -; v_call: TRBV6-6; cdr3_aa: CASSYSRTEAQPQHF
d_call: TRBD1; v_call: TRBV6-5; cdr3_aa: CASSRDRDQPQHF
d_call: -; v_call: TRBV5-4; cdr3_aa: CASSPGGVTYNEQFF
d_call: -; v_call: TRBV6-1; cdr3_aa: CASFWVEFNEQFF
d_call: TRBD1; v_call: TRBV19; cdr3_aa: CASRNRGSTNEKLFF
d_call: TRBD1; v_call: TRBV15; cdr3_aa: CATSREAGGLYGYTF
d_call: -; v_call: TRBV7-2; cdr3_aa: CASSTRLGYNEQFF
d_call: TRBD1; v_call: TRBV7-8; cdr3_aa: CASSASTGPDTQYF
d_call: -; v_call: TRBV2; cdr3_aa: CASRTQGSYEQYF
d_call: -; v_call: TRBV7-2; cdr3_aa: CASSPNWSADTQYF
d_call: TRBD1; v_call: TRBV5-1; cdr3_aa: CASSEGQGRNTIYF
d_call: -; v_call: TRBV6-1; cdr3_aa: CASSVSLSGELFF
d_call: TRBD1; v_call: TRBV19; cdr3_aa: CASSPGQGLSYEQYF
d_call: -; v_call: TRBV6-6; cdr3_aa: CASSYSAGSYEQYF
d_call: -; v_call: TRBV28; cdr3_aa: CASSSGPTYEQYF
d_call: -; v_call: TRBV6-1; cdr3_aa: CASSPQSNYGYTF